This passage covers 10 T cell receptor beta chains from one sample sequenced in a study of blood T cell repertoires in COVID-19. Sequenced by immunoSEQ multiplex PCR; TCRdb stores in-frame clones only, minus some. The profile shows roughly 53,000 clones, 85% to 95% of them singletons. Sequenced: peripheral blood. All receptors derive from a human donor in a cohort sampled during active COVID-19.

The sample holds a few counts of this clone. The V and J genes are TRBV19 and TRBJ2-7; 10 positions match TRBD2. The CDR3 is made up of 16 amino acids. V lost 5 bases, J lost 2 bases, and 9 bases stayed unmatched. Germline V gene sequence: CDR1 LNHDA, CDR2 SQIVND (reference sequence). CDR3 sequence (DNA): TGTGCCAGTAGTCCAGGGGGAGCGGGAGGGCCCTACGAGCAGTACTTC. This codes for CASSPGGAGGPYEQYF. The variable domain in full, completed from reference TRBV19 and TRBJ2-7, reads DGGITQSPKYLFRKEGQNVTLSCEQNLNHDAMYWYRQDPGQGLRLIYYSQIVNDFQKGDIAEGYSVSREKKESFPLTVTSAQKNPTAFYLCASSPGGAGGPYEQYFGPGTRLTVT.

The chain employs TRBV11-2 and TRBJ2-3; no reliable D call. Trimming shortened V by 5 bases and J by 4 bases, and 16 bases separated the two germline ends. The germline V gene has CDR1 SGHAT and CDR2 FQNNGV. This CDR3 spans 15 amino acids. Here the CDR3 reads CASSPTFTVADTQYF. The CDR3 DNA reads as TGTGCCAGCAGCCCTACCTTTACGGTTGCAGATACGCAGTATTTT.

The genes are TRBV6-5 and TRBJ2-5; perhaps TRBD2 as D (5 bases). The CDR3 spans 15 residues. Germline V lookup: CDR1 MNHEY, CDR2 SVGAGI. V lost 6 bases and J 5 bases, leaving 19 bases between the germline ends. The CDR3 loop reads CASRERAGVAETQYF. CDR3 bases: TGTGCCAGCAGGGAGAGGGCAGGAGTGGCGGAGACCCAGTACTTC.

The gene calls are TRBV29-1 and TRBJ2-2, with 13 positions matching TRBD2. This CDR3 comprises 14 residues. Trimming removed 6 bases from V and 5 bases from J; junction bases left unmatched: 3. Germline CDR1 reads SQVTM; CDR2 reads ANQGSEA. CDR3 bases: TGCAGCGTCCGGACTAGCGGGAGTACCGGGGAGCTGTTTTTT. Translated: CSVRTSGSTGELFF.

The chain uses TRBV5-1 and TRBJ2-5, with 9 positions matching TRBD1. V was pared by 7 bases and J by 0 bases, with 1 base of the junction left unmatched. The CDR3 loop spans 13 amino acids. The germline gives CDR1 SGHRS, CDR2 YFSETQ. This CDR3 reads CASGTGYQETQYF. In DNA form, the CDR3 reads TGCGCCAGCGGGACAGGGTACCAAGAGACCCAGTACTTC.

This clone was found a few times. The J gene is TRBJ1-2, the V gene TRBV7-9, with a weak D call TRBD1 (5 bases). V was shortened by 5 bases and J by 7 bases, with 17 bases between the two germline ends. From germline, CDR1 is SEHNR and CDR2 FQNEAQ (reference sequence). This CDR3 is built from 14 residues. CDR3 sequence: CASSPTARGSGYTF. The CDR3 DNA sequence: TGTGCCAGCAGCCCGACAGCCCGTGGGTCTGGCTACACCTTC. Complete variable domain (other parts from reference TRBV7-9 and TRBJ1-2): DTGVSQNPRHKITKRGQNVTFRCDPISEHNRLYWYRQTLGQGPEFLTYFQNEAQLEKSRLLSDRFSAERPKGSFSTLEIQRTEQGDSAMYLCASSPTARGSGYTFGSGTRLTVV.

The chain carries TRBV10-3 and TRBJ2-3; tentatively, D is TRBD2 (6 bases). This CDR3 contains 17 residues. The V end was cut by 0 bases, the J end by 2 bases, with 15 bases between. In germline, CDR1 is ENHRY, CDR2 SYGVKD. CDR3 amino acids: CAISESITGGVTDTQYF. The CDR3 DNA reads as TGTGCCATCAGTGAGTCGATTACCGGGGGAGTCACAGATACGCAGTATTTT.

V and J are TRBV4-2 and TRBJ2-1; 11 bases are a match to TRBD2. There are 16 residues in the CDR3. Germline-derived CDR1 and CDR2 are LGHNA and YNFKEQ. V was pared by 3 bases and J by 6 bases, with 7 bases of the junction left unmatched. The CDR3 loop is CASSQAGTSGPNEQFF. The CDR3 region has the DNA TGTGCCAGCAGCCAGGCCGGGACTAGCGGCCCCAATGAGCAGTTCTTC.

V usage is TRBV5-1 and J usage is TRBJ1-1; 8 positions match TRBD1. The ends lost 4 bases at V and 4 bases at J; junction bases unmatched: 6. Germline values: CDR1 SGHRS, CDR2 YFSETQ. The CDR3 totals 14 residues. As DNA, the CDR3 is TGCGCCAGCAGCCTAGGACAGGGTAGCACTGAAGCTTTCTTT. Its protein product is CASSLGQGSTEAFF. The full variable domain, its missing parts supplied by reference TRBV5-1 and TRBJ1-1, is KAGVTQTPRYLIKTRGQQVTLSCSPISGHRSVSWYQQTPGQGLQFLFEYFSETQRNKGNFPGRFSGRQFSNSRSEMNVSTLELGDSALYLCASSLGQGSTEAFFGQGTRLTVV.

Notes on this clone: The CDR3 ends on some other residue instead of the conserved phenylalanine or tryptophan, so this is likely a read error. Because the CDR3's place on the DNA is in doubt, the DNA is left out and the CDR3 is given as listed by TCRdb. V gene TRBV19 combines with J gene TRBJ1-5; TRBD1 reflects the table's D call only, with no check against the DNA. A total of 11 residues make up the CDR3, ends included. Germline V CDR1 and CDR2: LNHDA, SQIVND (reference sequence). The chain's CDR3 is CASSIKFWQGR.